The rows below give T cell receptor beta chains drawn from one sample of a study of STAT5B mutations in CD4+ large granular lymphocyte leukemia. Repertoires were generated with immunoSEQ multiplex PCR, while TCRdb's copy carries only in-frame clones and drops some. The table shows over 35,000 clones, with roughly 79% occurring only once. The sequencing input was CD4+ T cells from blood buffy coats. These receptors came from a human donor in good health. The CDR3 runs from the conserved cysteine through the conserved F or W. Expanded clones are given a class, and other clones once, few, many or no size at all.

len	abundance	v_gene	j_gene	CDR3aa
14	few	TRBV2	TRBJ1-1	CASSEEGGSTEAFF
15	few	TRBV7-8	TRBJ2-1	CASSKLASGRNEQFF
11	-	TRBV19	TRBJ1-5	CASKEGKAQHF
14	-	TRBV30	TRBJ1-5	CAWSVVTGIQPQHF
13	few	TRBV2	TRBJ1-4	CASSAGGDEKLFF
11	-	TRBV19	TRBJ2-3	CASTHTDTQYF
13	-	TRBV7-3	TRBJ1-2	CASSLRSGDGYTF
12	few	TRBV2	TRBJ1-2	CASKRGAHGYTF
13	once	TRBV9	TRBJ2-1	CASTEGLANEQFF
15	-	TRBV5-4	TRBJ1-2	CASSLMVGGNYGYTF
16	-	TRBV5-1	TRBJ2-1	CASSITSGGRGGEQFF
16	-	TRBV4-1	TRBJ1-3	CASSQDGTSGRNTIYF
17	few	TRBV21-1	TRBJ1-1	CASSKLGQGRGGTEAFF
16	few	TRBV12-2	TRBJ1-1	CASRLLGQIMNTEAFF
18	-	TRBV4-2	TRBJ1-4	CASSPTQGVGTTNEKLFF
14	-	TRBV10-1	TRBJ1-5	CASSEMRVGQPQHF
12	-	TRBV5-4	TRBJ1-1	CASSLPETEAFF
14	few	TRBV7-9	TRBJ1-3	CASSLGDRGSTIYF